Each of the 16 T cell receptor beta chains below was sequenced from the same sample in a study of T cell clones after liver transplantation. The repertoire was sequenced with immunoSEQ multiplex PCR; TCRdb's copy has only in-frame clones and lacks some. Among roughly 23,000 clones, 85% to 95% were seen once, and the ten largest hold 20% to 30%. The source was CD8+ T cells from blood, collected about 25 months after liver transplant. These receptors came from a human patient who received a liver transplant. Part of the T cells may come from the graft donor.

The CDR3 region has the DNA TGTGCCAGCAGCCCTTCGAGCGGGAGGAACACCGGGGAGCTGTTTTTT. Translating gives CASSPSSGRNTGELFF. The chain joins TRBV7-6 to TRBJ2-2, with TRBD2 matching over 8 bases. This CDR3 comprises 16 residues. The V gene's germline CDR1 is SGHVS and CDR2 FNYEAQ. V was clipped by 5 bases and J by 1 base; unmatched bases: 6.

In this sample, this clone turned up a few times. The genes are TRBV29-1 and TRBJ1-2; D unresolved. This CDR3 has 11 residues. The germline V gene encodes CDR1 SQVTM and CDR2 ANQGSEA. Deletions cut 3 bases from V and 6 bases from J, with 8 bases between. The CDR3 coding sequence is TGCAGCGTTGATGGGGATGATGGCTACACCTTC. Translating gives CSVDGDDGYTF.

The gene calls are TRBV5-5 and TRBJ2-3; 14 nucleotides agree with TRBD2. The germline CDR1 and CDR2 sequences are SGHKS and YYEKEE (reference sequence). After removal of 5 bases from V and 8 bases from J, the junction contained 10 bases not matched to a gene. The CDR3 is 16 amino acids. The CDR3 region is CASSSSGTSGSSTQYF. CDR3 nucleotides: TGTGCCAGCAGTTCGTCCGGGACTAGCGGGAGTAGTACGCAGTATTTT. Looking up the rest from reference TRBV5-5 and TRBJ2-3 gives the full variable domain: DAGVTQSPTHLIKTRGQQVTLRCSPISGHKSVSWYQQVLGQGPQFIFQYYEKEERGRGNFPDRFSARQFPNYSSELNVNALLLGDSALYLCASSSSGTSGSSTQYFGPGTRLTVL.

CDR3 residues: CASGLEGQGDQPQHF. DNA of the CDR3: TGTGCTAGTGGTTTGGAAGGACAGGGGGATCAGCCCCAGCATTTT. The V and J genes are TRBV12-5 and TRBJ1-5, with 10 positions matching TRBD1. This CDR3 contains 15 residues. CDR1 is LGHNT, CDR2 FRNRAP, per germline. Trimming removed 1 base from V and 5 bases from J; junction bases left unmatched: 2.

This chain joins TRBV7-6 and TRBJ2-7, with TRBD1 matching over 9 bases. The V gene's germline CDR1 is SGHVS and CDR2 FNYEAQ. Trimming cost V 1 base and J 3 bases; bases outside gene matches: 10. There are 17 residues in the CDR3. CDR3 region: CASSLEIPGTGNYEQYF. CDR3 sequence (DNA): TGTGCCAGCAGCTTAGAAATCCCCGGGACAGGGAACTACGAGCAGTACTTC. Complete variable domain (other parts from reference TRBV7-6 and TRBJ2-7): GAGVSQSPRYKVTKRGQDVALRCDPISGHVSLYWYRQALGQGPEFLTYFNYEAQQDKSGLPNDRFSAERPEGSISTLTIQRTEQRDSAMYRCASSLEIPGTGNYEQYFGPGTRLTVT.

V usage is TRBV6-1 and J usage is TRBJ2-7; D not certain. With 4 bases removed from V and 3 bases from J, the gap between germline ends came to 10 bases. The CDR3 sequence is 13 residues long. The germline V gene has CDR1 MNHNS and CDR2 SASEGT. Here the CDR3 reads CASSAGPHYEQYF. The CDR3, as DNA: TGTGCCAGCAGTGCCGGGCCTCACTACGAGCAGTACTTC.

For the CDR3, the DNA is TGTGCCACCTGGGACCGATCACTTGATGGGGCCAACGTCCTGACTTTC. Translation gives CATWDRSLDGANVLTF. The chain is built from TRBV2 and TRBJ2-6; D tentatively reads TRBD1 or TRBD2 (5 bases each). The V gene lost 10 bases and the J gene lost 3 bases, with 19 bases spanning the gap. From germline, CDR1 is SNHLY and CDR2 FYNNEI. CDR3 length: 16 amino acids.

This clone was observed a handful of times. This sequence joins TRBV6-1 and TRBJ2-1; D unresolved. The CDR3 loop spans 13 amino acids. Germline-derived CDR1 and CDR2 are MNHNS and SASEGT. V lost 5 bases and J 4 bases, leaving 9 bases between the germline ends. The CDR3 DNA follows: TGTGCCAGCAGTCGACAAGAGTACAATGAGCAGTTCTTC. Amino acid sequence: CASSRQEYNEQFF.

The chain employs TRBV19 and TRBJ1-4; 9 bases align to TRBD1. Germline V gives CDR1 LNHDA, CDR2 SQIVND (reference sequence). Trimming removed 8 bases from V and 5 bases from J; junction bases left unmatched: 0. This CDR3 has 12 residues. The CDR3: CASDRGNEKLFF. The CDR3 coding sequence is TGTGCCAGTGACAGGGGGAATGAAAAACTGTTTTTT.

In the case of this clone: It is unclear where the CDR3 begins or ends on the DNA, so no DNA is shown, and the CDR3 is as TCRdb lists it. The chain employs TRBV21-1 and TRBJ2-5; the table's D gene call, TRBD2, was not cross checked with the DNA. TRBV21-1 is flagged as a pseudogene. Ends included, the CDR3 has 17 residues. The CDR3 here is CASSKVGSGSLGETQYF.

The gene calls are TRBV7-7 and TRBJ1-3, with 12 bases that match TRBD1. Germline V CDR1 and CDR2: SSHAT, FNYEAQ (reference sequence). The junction had 4 bases not matched to a gene; V was cut back by 5 bases and J by 5 bases. The CDR3 is 15 residues long. CDR3: CASSPGTGGRNTIYF. The CDR3, as DNA: TGTGCCAGCAGCCCCGGGACAGGGGGCCGAAACACCATATATTTT.

The rearrangement links TRBV28 to TRBJ1-4, with a possible D match to TRBD1 (5 bases). V gave up 3 bases and J gave up 8 bases, with 10 bases separating them. In germline, CDR1 is MDHEN, CDR2 SYDVKM. The CDR3 covers 13 residues. The CDR3 sequence is CASSLEGMEKLFF. As DNA, the CDR3 is TGTGCCAGCAGTTTGGAGGGGATGGAAAAACTGTTTTTT.

The J gene is TRBJ2-6, the V gene TRBV27; 8 bases line up with TRBD1. The V and J ends lost 5 bases and 1 base, in that order; junction bases with no gene match: 7. The germline CDR1 and CDR2 sequences are MNHEY and SMNVEV (reference sequence). The CDR3 is 17 amino acids. Here the CDR3 reads CASSITGGMSGANVLTF. The CDR3 DNA sequence: TGTGCCAGCAGTATCACAGGGGGAATGTCTGGGGCCAACGTCCTGACTTTC.

The CDR3 loop reads CASSVGAAATLCEQYF. DNA of the CDR3: TGTGCCAGCAGCGTAGGGGCAGCGGCAACCCTTTGCGAGCAGTACTTC. V and J are TRBV9 and TRBJ2-7, with a tentative D call TRBD2 (5 bases). The ends were cut back, 0 bases at V and 6 bases at J, with 19 bases in the middle. Per germline, CDR1 SGDLS and CDR2 YYNGEE. The CDR3 has 16 amino acids.

The V gene is TRBV9, the J gene TRBJ2-1; possibly TRBD2 for D (6 bases). Trimming took 1 base from V and 2 from J, leaving 10 bases between them. Per germline, CDR1 SGDLS and CDR2 YYNGEE. The CDR3 contains 15 residues. CDR3 amino acids: CASSVSGTPYNEQFF. Written as DNA, the CDR3 is TGTGCCAGCAGCGTAAGTGGGACTCCCTACAATGAGCAGTTCTTC.

The rearrangement uses TRBV5-1 and TRBJ1-1; D gene unclear. The V gene lost 0 bases and the J gene lost 2 bases, with 11 bases spanning the gap. CDR1 and CDR2 (germline): SGHRS, YFSETQ. This CDR3 region has 15 residues. CDR3 DNA: TGCGCCAGCAGCTTGGCCTGGGGTAGAAACACTGAAGCTTTCTTT. It specifies CASSLAWGRNTEAFF. The full variable domain, in which reference TRBV5-1 and TRBJ1-1 provide the parts outside the CDR3, is KAGVTQTPRYLIKTRGQQVTLSCSPISGHRSVSWYQQTPGQGLQFLFEYFSETQRNKGNFPGRFSGRQFSNSRSEMNVSTLELGDSALYLCASSLAWGRNTEAFFGQGTRLTVV.